This passage covers 9 T cell receptor beta chains from one sample sequenced in a study of OX40 agonist ivuxolimab in advanced cancers. Sequencing used immunoSEQ multiplex PCR; TCRdb keeps in-frame clones, though not all of them. The sample consists of just under 85,000 clones, over 65% of them appearing once. Source: CD4+ or CD8+ T cells sorted from blood, taken in a trial of the OX40 agonist ivuxolimab. The receptor source for this set is an adult with an advanced solid tumor such as melanoma, head and neck, liver or kidney cancer.

This rearrangement joins TRBV14 to TRBJ2-5; no definite D call. V was pared by 0 bases and J by 7 bases, with 0 bases between. The CDR3 runs 10 residues. CDR1 is SGHDN, CDR2 FVKESK, per germline. The CDR3 loop reads CASSQETQYF. In DNA, the CDR3 is TGTGCCAGCAGCCAAGAGACCCAGTACTTC.

The chain joins TRBV6-5 to TRBJ1-2, with D hard to call. The V and J ends lost 8 bases and 4 bases respectively, with 17 bases between them. CDR1 and CDR2 from the germline V gene are MNHEY and SVGAGI. CDR3 length equals 14 residues. The CDR3 DNA reads TGTGCCAGCCGATTCCGTAGCGGTACCTATGGCTACACCTTC. It encodes CASRFRSGTYGYTF.

CDR3 sequence reads: CASSHEVGRGLETQYF. The CDR3 DNA is TGCGCCAGCAGTCATGAGGTTGGGCGGGGGTTGGAGACCCAGTACTTC. V gene TRBV4-3 combines with J gene TRBJ2-5, with TRBD2 matching over 7 bases. The germline CDR1 and CDR2 sequences are LGHNA and YSLEER. The CDR3 totals 16 residues. The trim removed 6 bases at V and 5 bases at J, leaving 15 bases unmatched.

J is TRBJ2-2 and V is TRBV19; the match to TRBD2 covers 7 bases. The CDR3 covers 17 residues. Germline V lookup: CDR1 LNHDA, CDR2 SQIVND (reference sequence). V shed 4 bases and J 5 bases; nucleotides not matched to a gene: 13. The CDR3 sequence: CASSSPPGQGGTGELFF. As DNA, the CDR3 is TGTGCCAGTAGTAGCCCCCCCGGCCAGGGAGGGACCGGGGAGCTGTTTTTT.

The chain links TRBV18 to TRBJ1-3; possibly TRBD1 for D (6 bases). The germline V gene has CDR1 KGHSH and CDR2 LQKENI. The CDR3 is 17 residues long. V was cut by 4 bases and J by 5 bases, with 21 bases left in between. The CDR3 DNA reads as TGTGCCAGCTCACGGTCCGCCAATGACAGGAGCAGAAACACCATATATTTT. It yields the protein CASSRSANDRSRNTIYF.

V is TRBV5-4 and J is TRBJ1-6; 7 nucleotides match TRBD1. The CDR3 is made up of 16 amino acids. CDR1 SGHNT and CDR2 YYREEE come from the germline V gene (reference sequence). The ends lost 0 bases at V and 9 bases at J; junction bases unmatched: 9. CDR3 DNA sequence: TGTGCCAGCAGCTTGGAAGCGACAGGGCTTGTTTCACCCCTCCACTTT. Translating it yields CASSLEATGLVSPLHF.

The genes are TRBV27 and TRBJ1-1, with 9 bases that match TRBD1. Germline-derived CDR1 and CDR2 are MNHEY and SMNVEV (reference sequence). This CDR3 comprises 15 residues. V lost 5 bases, J lost 4 bases, and 8 bases stayed unmatched. DNA for the CDR3: TGTGCCAGCAGTACGACACAGGGGGCGATCACTGAAGCTTTCTTT. Translating gives CASSTTQGAITEAFF.

The chain couples TRBV5-8 to TRBJ2-7; possible D gene TRBD2, 6 bases. V was pared by 0 bases and J by 1 base, with 8 bases between. Germline CDR1 reads SGHTS; CDR2 reads YDEGEE. The CDR3 totals 14 residues. This CDR3 is CASSLAAGSYEQYV. CDR3 DNA: TGTGCCAGCAGCTTGGCCGCGGGATCCTACGAGCAGTACGTC.

This clone occurred many times. This chain connects TRBV7-2 to TRBJ1-2; D remains ambiguous. The germline V gene has CDR1 SGHTA and CDR2 FQGNSA. Trimming removed 0 bases from V and 4 bases from J, with 12 bases in between. The CDR3 extends over 15 amino acids. This chain's CDR3 is CASSLARRSSYGYTF. The CDR3 region has the DNA TGTGCCAGCAGCTTAGCGCGGAGGAGCAGCTATGGCTACACCTTC.